This TCR beta chain stems from a study of T cell responses to AZD1222 COVID-19 vaccine. As for this clone: Its matching antigen is unknown.

The method was immunoSEQ multiplex PCR; TCRdb's version includes in-frame clones alone and lacks a portion of them. Among approximately 140,000 clones listed, around 90% were seen once. The CDR3 runs 15 residues. Germline assignment: CDR1 SGDLS and CDR2 YYNGEE. The V end lost 4 bases, the J end lost 2 bases, and 13 bases lay between the germline ends. Study observations and caveats: Regions 160-218 and 743-854 dominated among vaccine-associated CD4 TCRs spanning spike. Repertoire collection took place solely once the T cell response had peaked. Only a handful of AZD1222 recipients, more than five in all, had baseline seropositivity.

The receptor's source is an adult in good health. The chain links TRBV9 to TRBJ2-1, with a weak D call TRBD2 (6 bases). The starting material was peripheral blood, obtained on day 0 of MenACWY control vaccination. The CDR3 here is CASSYLAIPYNEQFF. The CDR3 region has the DNA TGTGCCAGCAGCTATCTAGCGATCCCCTACAATGAGCAGTTCTTC.